This T cell receptor (beta chain) derives from a study of CD8 T cells in ankylosing spondylitis. Findings and caveats of the study: Peripheral blood held disease-linked clones only at relatively low frequency, and these were CD8+. Prior work had noted some motif variants in reactive arthritis blood and synovial fluid. Seemingly distinctive of ankylosing spondylitis blood was a TCR beta motif formed by eight highly homologous variants.

Generation of TCR beta libraries employed quantitative 5'-RACE incorporating molecular barcodes. From the 5' RACE reads, TCRdb called clonotypes with MiXCR, one entry per CDR3 protein. Of around 490,000 distinct CDR3 sequences listed, about 5.2% are singletons. This clonotype was counted only a few times. Its antigen is unidentified. The J segment lost 5 bases and the V segment lost 4 bases, leaving 8 bases of the junction unmatched. Germline CDR1 is SGDLS and CDR2 is YYNGEE. The CDR3 is 15 amino acids. The V call is TRBV9, the J call TRBJ1-2; TRBD1 matches at 10 bases. The clonotype originates from a male donor with ankylosing spondylitis. The sequencing sample was made of blood, either unsorted or a sorted T cell fraction (not recorded which). The CDR3 nucleotides read TGTGCCAGCAGCACCCCGGACAGGGGGGGATATGGCTACACCTTC. This sequence encodes CASSTPDRGGYGYTF.